This T cell receptor beta chain was profiled in a study of T cells in Graves' hyperthyroidism and ophthalmopathy. TCR beta CDR3 sequences were amplified from RNA transcripts. An initial round of RT-PCR targeting the TCR CDR3 relied on the HTBI primer set. One entry per CDR3 protein results from TCRdb running MiXCR on the multiplex PCR reads. The table lists about 600,000 distinct CDR3 sequences, approximately 15% of them singletons. CDR1 and CDR2 (germline): SEHNR, FQNEAQ (reference sequence). This CDR3 is 17 amino acids long. Trimming cost V 0 bases and J 3 bases; bases outside gene matches: 5. The sequenced sample consisted of blood. The receptor comes from a woman younger than 35 with Graves' ophthalmopathy. V is TRBV7-9 and J is TRBJ2-3, with 11 positions matching TRBD2. The CDR3, as DNA: TGTGCCAGCAGCTTAGCAGCTAGCGGGAGGAAGACAGATACGCAGTATTTT. As protein: CASSLAASGRKTDTQYF.